This T cell receptor beta chain was recorded in a study of T cells in Graves' hyperthyroidism and ophthalmopathy. Turning to the study itself: The authors collected peripheral blood at initial diagnosis, before any treatment. Study-wide points: In simple terms, a model built on 13 V-J features told ophthalmopathy apart from stable hyperthyroidism.

TCR beta CDR3 sequences were amplified from RNA transcripts. The study used the HTBI primer set for a first-round RT-PCR of the TCR CDR3. TCRdb fed the multiplex PCR reads into MiXCR, producing one record per CDR3 protein. This sample has a few hundred thousand distinct CDR3 sequences, with 20% to 25% found just once. Patients aged 18 to 65 had newly diagnosed hyperthyroidism lasting under 2 months. Patients with uncontrolled infections, other autoimmune diseases, pregnancy or lactation were excluded. This clonotype was observed at least ten times. The antigen is unknown. Germline V CDR1 and CDR2: GTSNPN, SVGIG (reference sequence). V was clipped by 2 bases and J by 1 base, with 5 bases between them. This CDR3 spans 12 amino acids.

The sequenced sample was blood. The receptor was isolated from a man between 18 and 29 years old with Graves' hyperthyroidism. This chain uses TRBV30 with TRBJ1-1; D ambiguous. This chain's CDR3 is CAWSSQNTEAFF. The CDR3 region has the DNA TGTGCCTGGAGTTCGCAGAACACTGAAGCTTTCTTT.